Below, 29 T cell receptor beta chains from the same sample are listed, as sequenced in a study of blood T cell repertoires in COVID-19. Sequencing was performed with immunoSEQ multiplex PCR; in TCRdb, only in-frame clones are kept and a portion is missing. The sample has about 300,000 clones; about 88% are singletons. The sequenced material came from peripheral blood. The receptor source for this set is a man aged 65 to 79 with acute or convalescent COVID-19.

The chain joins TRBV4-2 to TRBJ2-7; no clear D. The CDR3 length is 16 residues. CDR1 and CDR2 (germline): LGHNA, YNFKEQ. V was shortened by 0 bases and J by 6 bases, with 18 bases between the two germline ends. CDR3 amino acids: CASSQERGSSYREQYF. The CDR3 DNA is TGTGCCAGCAGCCAAGAGCGCGGAAGTTCCTACCGCGAGCAGTACTTC.

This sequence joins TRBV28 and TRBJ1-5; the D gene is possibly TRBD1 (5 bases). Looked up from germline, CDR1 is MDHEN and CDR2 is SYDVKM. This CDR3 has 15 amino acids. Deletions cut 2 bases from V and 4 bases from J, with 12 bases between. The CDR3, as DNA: TGTGCCAGCAGTTTAAATACAGGTTCAAATCAGCCCCAGCATTTT. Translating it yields CASSLNTGSNQPQHF.

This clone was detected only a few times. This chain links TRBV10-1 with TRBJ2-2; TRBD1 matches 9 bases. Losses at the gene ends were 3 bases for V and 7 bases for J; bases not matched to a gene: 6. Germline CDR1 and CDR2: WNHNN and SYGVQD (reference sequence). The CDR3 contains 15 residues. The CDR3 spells CASSDPGTGNGELFF. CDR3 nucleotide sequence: TGCGCCAGCAGTGACCCCGGGACAGGGAACGGGGAGCTGTTTTTT.

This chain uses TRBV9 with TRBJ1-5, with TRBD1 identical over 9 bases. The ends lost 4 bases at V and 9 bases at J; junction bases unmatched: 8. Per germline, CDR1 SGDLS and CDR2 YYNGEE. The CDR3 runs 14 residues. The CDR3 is CASSLGQGDGPQHF. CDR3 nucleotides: TGTGCCAGCAGCCTGGGACAGGGTGATGGGCCCCAGCATTTT.

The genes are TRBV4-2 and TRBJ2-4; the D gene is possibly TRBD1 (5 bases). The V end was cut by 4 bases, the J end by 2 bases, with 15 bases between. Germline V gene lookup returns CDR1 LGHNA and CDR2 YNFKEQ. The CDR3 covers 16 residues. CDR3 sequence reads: CASSPTQGLTKNIQYF. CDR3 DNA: TGTGCCAGCAGCCCTACCCAGGGTTTGACCAAAAACATTCAGTACTTC.

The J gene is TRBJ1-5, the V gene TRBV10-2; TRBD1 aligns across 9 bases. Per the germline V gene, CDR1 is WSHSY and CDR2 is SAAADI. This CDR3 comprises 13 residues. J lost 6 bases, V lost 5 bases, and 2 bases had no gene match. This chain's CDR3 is CASSLGQGQPQHF. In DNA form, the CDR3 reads TGCGCCAGCAGTTTGGGACAGGGTCAGCCCCAGCATTTT.

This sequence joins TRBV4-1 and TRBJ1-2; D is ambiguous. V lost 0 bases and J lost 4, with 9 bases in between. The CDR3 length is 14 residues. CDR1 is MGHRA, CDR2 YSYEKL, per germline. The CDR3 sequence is CASSQELRGYGYTF. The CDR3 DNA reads TGCGCCAGCAGCCAAGAGTTGAGAGGCTATGGCTACACCTTC.

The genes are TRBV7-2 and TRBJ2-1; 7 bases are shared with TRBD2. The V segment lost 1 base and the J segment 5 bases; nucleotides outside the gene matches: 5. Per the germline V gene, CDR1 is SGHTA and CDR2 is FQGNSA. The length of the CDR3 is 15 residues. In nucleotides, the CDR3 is TGTGCCAGCAGCTTAGATGGACTAGGAAACAATGAGCAGTTCTTC. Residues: CASSLDGLGNNEQFF.

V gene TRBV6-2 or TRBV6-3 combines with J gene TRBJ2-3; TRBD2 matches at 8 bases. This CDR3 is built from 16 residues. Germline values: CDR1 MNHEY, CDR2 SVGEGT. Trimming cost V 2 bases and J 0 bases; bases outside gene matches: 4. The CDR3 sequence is CASSYPPSGSTDTQYF. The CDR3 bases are TGTGCCAGCAGTTACCCCCCTAGCGGGAGCACAGATACGCAGTATTTT.

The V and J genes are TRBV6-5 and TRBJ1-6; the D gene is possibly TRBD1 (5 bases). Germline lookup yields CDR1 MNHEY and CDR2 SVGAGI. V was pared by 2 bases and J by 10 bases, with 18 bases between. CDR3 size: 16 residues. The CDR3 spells CASSYTAGPLGSPLHF. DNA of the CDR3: TGTGCCAGCAGTTACACGGCAGGGCCCTTGGGGTCACCCCTCCACTTT.

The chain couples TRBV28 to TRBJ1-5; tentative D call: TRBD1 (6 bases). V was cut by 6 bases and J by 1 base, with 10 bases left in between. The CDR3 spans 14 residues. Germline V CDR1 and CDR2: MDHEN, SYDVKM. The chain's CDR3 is CASSPGQSNQPQHF. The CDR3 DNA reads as TGTGCCAGCAGCCCGGGACAAAGCAATCAGCCCCAGCATTTT.

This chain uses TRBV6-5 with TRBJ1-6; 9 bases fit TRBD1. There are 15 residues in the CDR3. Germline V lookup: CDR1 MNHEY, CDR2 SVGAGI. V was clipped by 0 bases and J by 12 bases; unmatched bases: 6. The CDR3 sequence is CASSYSTGQGGPLHF. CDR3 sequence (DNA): TGTGCCAGCAGTTACTCAACGGGACAGGGTGGACCCCTCCACTTT.

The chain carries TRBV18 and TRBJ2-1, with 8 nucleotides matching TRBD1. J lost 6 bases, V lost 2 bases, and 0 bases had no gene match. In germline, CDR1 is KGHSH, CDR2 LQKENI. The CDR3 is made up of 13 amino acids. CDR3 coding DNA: TGTGCCAGCTCACCAGGACAGGGCAATGAGCAGTTCTTC. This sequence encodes CASSPGQGNEQFF.

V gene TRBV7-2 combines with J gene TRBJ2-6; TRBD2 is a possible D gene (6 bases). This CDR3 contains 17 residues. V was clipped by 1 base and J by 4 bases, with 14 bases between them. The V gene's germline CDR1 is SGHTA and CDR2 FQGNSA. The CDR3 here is CASSLVFSGAGANVLTF. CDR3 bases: TGTGCCAGCAGCTTAGTGTTTTCGGGAGCCGGGGCCAACGTCCTGACTTTC.

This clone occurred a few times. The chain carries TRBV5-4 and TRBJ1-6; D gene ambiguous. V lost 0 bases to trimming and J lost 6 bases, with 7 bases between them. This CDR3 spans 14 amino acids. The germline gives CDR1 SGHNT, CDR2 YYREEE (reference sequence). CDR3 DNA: TGTGCCAGCAGCTTGGCAGGAAGTAATTCACCCCTCCACTTT. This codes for CASSLAGSNSPLHF.

The chain's CDR3 is CATTENSGNTIYF. The CDR3 DNA sequence: TGTGCCACCACCGAGAACTCTGGAAACACCATATATTTT. The chain employs TRBV24-1 and TRBJ1-3; no definite D call. Deletions cut 8 bases from V and 0 bases from J, with 7 bases between. This CDR3 region has 13 residues. CDR1 is KGHDR, CDR2 SFDVKD, per germline.

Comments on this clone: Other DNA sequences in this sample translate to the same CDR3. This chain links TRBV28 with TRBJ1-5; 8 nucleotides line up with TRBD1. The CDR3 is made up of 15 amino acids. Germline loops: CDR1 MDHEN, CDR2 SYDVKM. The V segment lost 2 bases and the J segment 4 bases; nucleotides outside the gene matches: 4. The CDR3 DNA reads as TGTGCCAGCAGTTTACGGCAGGGGGCAAATCAGCCCCAGCATTTT. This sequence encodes CASSLRQGANQPQHF.

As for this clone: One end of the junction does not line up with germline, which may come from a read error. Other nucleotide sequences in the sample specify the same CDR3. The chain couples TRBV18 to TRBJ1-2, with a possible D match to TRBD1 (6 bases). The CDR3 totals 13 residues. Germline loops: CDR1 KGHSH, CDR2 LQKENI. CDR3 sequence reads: CASSQGTDYGYTF. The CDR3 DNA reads TGCGCCAGCTCCCAGGGGACGGACTATGGCTACACCTTC.

The CDR3 loop is CASMNSVGDTEAFF. CDR3 nucleotides: TGTGCCAGTATGAATTCGGTAGGGGACACTGAAGCTTTCTTT. The V and J genes are TRBV19 and TRBJ1-1; a possible D gene is TRBD1 (5 bases). CDR1 is LNHDA, CDR2 SQIVND, per germline (reference sequence). There are 14 residues in the CDR3. V was pared by 7 bases and J by 3 bases, with 15 bases between.

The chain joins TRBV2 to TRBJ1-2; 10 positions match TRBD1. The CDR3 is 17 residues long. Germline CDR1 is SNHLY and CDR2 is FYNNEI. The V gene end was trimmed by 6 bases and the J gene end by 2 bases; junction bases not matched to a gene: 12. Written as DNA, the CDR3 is TGTGCCAGCAGCCAAGGTGTCTCGGGACAGGGGAACTATGGCTACACCTTC. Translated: CASSQGVSGQGNYGYTF.

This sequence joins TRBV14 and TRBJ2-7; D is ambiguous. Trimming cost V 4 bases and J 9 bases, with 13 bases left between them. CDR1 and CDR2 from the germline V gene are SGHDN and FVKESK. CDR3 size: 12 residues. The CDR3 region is CASSPPVGGQYF. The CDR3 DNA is TGTGCCAGCAGCCCCCCCGTCGGCGGGCAGTACTTC.

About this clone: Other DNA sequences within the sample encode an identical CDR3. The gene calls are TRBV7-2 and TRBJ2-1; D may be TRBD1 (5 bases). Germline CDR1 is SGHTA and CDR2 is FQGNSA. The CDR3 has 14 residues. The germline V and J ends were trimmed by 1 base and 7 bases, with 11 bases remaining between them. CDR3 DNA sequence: TGTGCCAGCAGCTTAGGGCAGGGCGGTAATGAGCAGTTCTTC. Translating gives CASSLGQGGNEQFF.

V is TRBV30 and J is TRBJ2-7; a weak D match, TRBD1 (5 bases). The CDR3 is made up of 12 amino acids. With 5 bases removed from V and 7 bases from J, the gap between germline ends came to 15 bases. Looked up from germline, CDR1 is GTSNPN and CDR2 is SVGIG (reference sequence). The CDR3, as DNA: TGTGCCTGGGGAATACAGGCGTGGGAGCAGTACTTC. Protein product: CAWGIQAWEQYF.

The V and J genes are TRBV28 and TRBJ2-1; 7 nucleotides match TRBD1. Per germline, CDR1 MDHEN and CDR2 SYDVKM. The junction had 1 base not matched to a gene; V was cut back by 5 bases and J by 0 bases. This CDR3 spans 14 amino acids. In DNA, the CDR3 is TGTGCCAGCAGTCAGGGGGACTCCTACAATGAGCAGTTCTTC. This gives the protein CASSQGDSYNEQFF.

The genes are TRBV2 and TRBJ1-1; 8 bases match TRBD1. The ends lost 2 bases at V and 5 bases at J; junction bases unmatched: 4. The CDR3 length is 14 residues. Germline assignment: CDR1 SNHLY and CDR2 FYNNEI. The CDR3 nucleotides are TGTGCCAGCAGTGAACGGACAGGGAGGACTGAAGCTTTCTTT. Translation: CASSERTGRTEAFF.

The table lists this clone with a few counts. CDR3 amino acids: CAITKGTGFGVLGYEQYF. In DNA form, the CDR3 reads TGTGCCATCACCAAGGGCACGGGGTTTGGGGTTCTAGGATACGAGCAGTACTTC. This sequence joins TRBV10-3 and TRBJ2-7; a weak D match, TRBD2 (5 bases). CDR3 length: 18 amino acids. Between the trimmed V and J ends, which lost 7 bases and 4 bases, there was a span of 29 bases. Germline V gives CDR1 ENHRY, CDR2 SYGVKD.

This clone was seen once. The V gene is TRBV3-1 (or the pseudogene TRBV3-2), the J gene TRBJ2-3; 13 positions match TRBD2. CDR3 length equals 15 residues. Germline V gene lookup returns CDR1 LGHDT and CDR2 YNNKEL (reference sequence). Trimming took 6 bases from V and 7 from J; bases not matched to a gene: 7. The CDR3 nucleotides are TGTGCCAGCAGTCCCCGACTAGCGGGAGGTCATACGCAGTATTTT. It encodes CASSPRLAGGHTQYF.

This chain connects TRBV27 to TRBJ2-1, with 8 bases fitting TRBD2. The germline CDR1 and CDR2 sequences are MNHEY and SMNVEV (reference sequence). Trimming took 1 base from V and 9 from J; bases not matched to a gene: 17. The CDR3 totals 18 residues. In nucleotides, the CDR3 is TGTGCCAGCAGTTTATTGCGCTCCCCGGGACTAGTAAGTCGTGAGCAGTTCTTC. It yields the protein CASSLLRSPGLVSREQFF.

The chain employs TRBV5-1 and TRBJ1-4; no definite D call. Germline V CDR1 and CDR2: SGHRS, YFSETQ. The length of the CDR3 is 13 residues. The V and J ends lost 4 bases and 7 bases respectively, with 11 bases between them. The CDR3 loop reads CASSRGWGEKLFF. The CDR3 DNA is TGCGCCAGCAGCAGAGGGTGGGGTGAAAAACTGTTTTTT.